The 22 T cell receptor beta chains below were found in one sample sequenced in a study of blood T cell repertoires in COVID-19. TCRdb's table, derived via immunoSEQ multiplex PCR, lists solely in-frame clones and lacks some. The data show about 210,000 clones, with 89% seen just once and 4.8% held by the top ten. The sequencing input was peripheral blood. The receptors come from a woman in her 40s with acute or convalescent COVID-19.

The rearrangement joins TRBV3-1 (or the pseudogene TRBV3-2) to TRBJ2-5; 10 nucleotides align to TRBD2. This CDR3 has 13 amino acids. With V trimmed by 5 bases and J by 5 bases, 2 bases remained unmatched. Germline lookup yields CDR1 LGHDT and CDR2 YNNKEL (reference sequence). This CDR3 is CASSWTSGETQYF. Here the CDR3 DNA reads TGTGCCAGCAGCTGGACTAGCGGCGAGACCCAGTACTTC.

The chain carries TRBV2 and TRBJ2-1, with 13 bases that match TRBD2. Trimming took 1 base from V and 5 from J; bases not matched to a gene: 8. Germline V lookup: CDR1 SNHLY, CDR2 FYNNEI. The CDR3 runs 18 residues. The CDR3 sequence is CASSEEVGLAGDDNEQFF. DNA of the CDR3: TGTGCCAGCAGTGAAGAAGTTGGACTAGCGGGGGACGACAATGAGCAGTTCTTC.

The rearrangement links TRBV19 to TRBJ1-2, with TRBD1 matching over 8 bases. The CDR3 consists of 15 residues. Germline CDR1 and CDR2: LNHDA and SQIVND (reference sequence). Trimming took 3 bases from V and 4 from J; bases not matched to a gene: 7. CDR3: CASSMGPQGVYGYTF. Here the CDR3 DNA reads TGTGCCAGTAGTATGGGTCCACAGGGGGTCTATGGCTACACCTTC.

This chain links TRBV18 with TRBJ2-1, with TRBD2 identical over 11 bases. The CDR3 has 15 amino acids. After removal of 5 bases from V and 4 bases from J, the junction contained 4 bases not matched to a gene. In germline, CDR1 is KGHSH, CDR2 LQKENI. CDR3 DNA: TGTGCCAGCTCATCAACTAGCGGGGGTTACAATGAGCAGTTCTTC. This encodes CASSSTSGGYNEQFF.

The chain employs TRBV7-9 and TRBJ1-1; 12 positions agree with TRBD1. The CDR3 runs to 13 residues. The V gene's germline CDR1 is SEHNR and CDR2 FQNEAQ (reference sequence). Trimming cost V 11 bases and J 1 base; bases outside gene matches: 2. CDR3 sequence (DNA): TGTGCCGGGGACAGGGGGCGGAACACTGAAGCTTTCTTT. Translated: CAGDRGRNTEAFF.

This clone showed up just once. The V call is TRBV6-5, the J call TRBJ2-2; D is perhaps TRBD2 (6 bases). CDR3 size: 14 residues. Germline V gives CDR1 MNHEY, CDR2 SVGAGI. V was clipped by 8 bases and J by 4 bases, with 14 bases between them. This chain's CDR3 is CASLGYGGTGELFF. CDR3 sequence (DNA): TGTGCCAGCCTAGGGTACGGGGGCACCGGGGAGCTGTTTTTT.

CDR3 nucleotide sequence: TGTGCCAGCAGCTTAACGCGACAGAGCTTCTCTGGGGCCAACGTCCTGACTTTC. Translation gives CASSLTRQSFSGANVLTF. The chain couples TRBV11-2 to TRBJ2-6, with D perhaps TRBD1 (5 bases). The V gene lost 2 bases and the J gene lost 0 bases, with 14 bases spanning the gap. CDR3 size: 18 residues. Germline CDR1 is SGHAT and CDR2 is FQNNGV.

The genes are TRBV6-6 and TRBJ2-1; 13 bases align to TRBD2. This CDR3 has 16 residues. V dropped 7 bases and J dropped 7; count of bases not matched to a gene: 10. The germline gives CDR1 MNHNY, CDR2 SVGAGI (reference sequence). The CDR3 here is CASTTWGLAGRNEQFF. CDR3 in DNA: TGTGCCAGCACCACCTGGGGACTAGCGGGAAGGAATGAGCAGTTCTTC.

The chain has TRBV5-4 and TRBJ2-2; D is unclear. Between the trimmed V and J ends, which lost 0 bases and 4 bases, there was a span of 4 bases. This CDR3 spans 13 amino acids. Looked up from germline, CDR1 is SGHNT and CDR2 is YYREEE (reference sequence). CDR3: CASSLVGTGELFF. CDR3 coding DNA: TGTGCCAGCAGCTTGGTCGGCACCGGGGAGCTGTTTTTT.

The chain joins TRBV5-4 to TRBJ1-4; D gene unclear. CDR3 length equals 18 residues. The V gene lost 3 bases and the J gene lost 0 bases, with 18 bases spanning the gap. Germline CDR1 is SGHNT and CDR2 is YYREEE (reference sequence). The CDR3 DNA follows: TGTGCCAGCAGCTCCTTGAGCGGACCGACGGCAACTAATGAAAAACTGTTTTTT. This gives the protein CASSSLSGPTATNEKLFF.

V is TRBV19 and J is TRBJ1-5; no definite D call. Trimming stripped 1 base from V and 2 bases from J, with 9 bases between. CDR3 length: 15 amino acids. CDR1 LNHDA and CDR2 SQIVND come from the germline V gene (reference sequence). Written as DNA, the CDR3 is TGTGCCAGTAGTATAGGGCAGGTAGGCAATCAGCCCCAGCATTTT. Protein product: CASSIGQVGNQPQHF.

This clone was observed once. The rearrangement joins TRBV3-1 (or the pseudogene TRBV3-2) to TRBJ1-4; D uncertain. CDR1 is LGHDT, CDR2 YNNKEL, per germline (reference sequence). This CDR3 is 16 amino acids long. V lost 0 bases and J lost 7, with 15 bases in between. CDR3 residues: CASSQEIPIGIEKLFF. CDR3 DNA sequence: TGTGCCAGCAGCCAAGAAATCCCGATCGGTATTGAAAAACTGTTTTTT.

The rearrangement joins TRBV9 to TRBJ2-1, with no clear D. The CDR3 is made up of 14 amino acids. The germline V and J ends were trimmed by 0 bases and 8 bases, with 12 bases remaining between them. The germline gives CDR1 SGDLS, CDR2 YYNGEE. CDR3 region: CASSVVSQADEQFF. The CDR3, as DNA: TGTGCCAGCAGCGTAGTCTCCCAGGCAGATGAGCAGTTCTTC.

CDR3 region: CAWSVSPLLRVVGSGNTIYF. CDR3 DNA sequence: TGTGCCTGGAGTGTAAGCCCTCTACTCAGGGTTGTGGGCTCTGGAAACACCATATATTTT. This chain joins TRBV30 and TRBJ1-3; TRBD1 is a possible D gene (5 bases). Germline V gives CDR1 GTSNPN, CDR2 SVGIG (reference sequence). The CDR3 extends over 20 amino acids. Trimming stripped 0 bases from V and 0 bases from J, with 24 bases between.

The chain has TRBV21-1 and TRBJ2-3; the DNA was not used to check the table's D call, TRBD2. TRBV21-1 is a recognized pseudogene. The CDR3 runs 17 residues. CDR3 in DNA: TGTGCCAGCAGCAAAGAAGGTGAGGGTTCGAGAACAGATACGCAGTATTTT. Protein product: CASSKEGEGSRTDTQYF.

The chain links TRBV5-1 to TRBJ1-1, with TRBD1 identical over 7 bases. The ends lost 4 bases at V and 4 bases at J; junction bases unmatched: 7. The CDR3 extends over 14 amino acids. Germline V gives CDR1 SGHRS, CDR2 YFSETQ. The chain's CDR3 is CASSRSTGATEAFF. The CDR3 bases are TGCGCCAGCAGCAGATCTACAGGGGCCACTGAAGCTTTCTTT.

This clone was seen once. The chain links TRBV5-1 to TRBJ1-2, with D unclear. The CDR3 has 13 residues. Germline CDR1 is SGHRS and CDR2 is YFSETQ. V lost 2 bases and J lost 6, with 11 bases in between. The CDR3 region has the DNA TGCGCCAGCAGCTTCAAAACAGCAGATGGCTACACCTTC. This encodes CASSFKTADGYTF.

This clone came up once. This chain joins TRBV5-1 and TRBJ2-3; maybe TRBD2 (6 bases). Germline V gene sequence: CDR1 SGHRS, CDR2 YFSETQ. V lost 1 base, J lost 5 bases, and 14 bases lay in between. The CDR3 extends over 15 amino acids. This chain's CDR3 is CASSLRGGEVDTQYF. For the CDR3, the DNA is TGCGCCAGCAGCTTGCGTGGCGGGGAGGTAGATACGCAGTATTTT.

The genes are TRBV19 and TRBJ2-1, with TRBD2 as a possible D gene (5 bases). Trimming cost V 5 bases and J 9 bases, with 17 bases left between them. This CDR3 contains 14 residues. CDR1 is LNHDA, CDR2 SQIVND, per germline (reference sequence). The CDR3 sequence: CASSLGLSRGEQFF. CDR3 DNA sequence: TGTGCCAGTAGTCTCGGACTGAGTCGGGGTGAGCAGTTCTTC.

This chain joins TRBV14 and TRBJ1-1; 7 bases are a match to TRBD1. Trimming removed 3 bases from V and 7 bases from J; junction bases left unmatched: 17. Germline lookup yields CDR1 SGHDN and CDR2 FVKESK. This CDR3 region has 17 residues. Here the CDR3 DNA reads TGTGCCAGCAGCCACGGCGGCATACAGGGGAAGGACGGTGAAGCTTTCTTT. This translates into CASSHGGIQGKDGEAFF. Drawing the rest from reference TRBV14 and TRBJ1-1, the complete variable domain is EAGVTQFPSHSVIEKGQTVTLRCDPISGHDNLYWYRRVMGKEIKFLLHFVKESKQDESGMPNNRFLAERTGGTYSTLKVQPAELEDSGVYFCASSHGGIQGKDGEAFFGQGTRLTVV.

The chain recombines TRBV11-2 with TRBJ2-1; 7 positions match TRBD2. The CDR3 has 14 residues. The germline CDR1 and CDR2 sequences are SGHAT and FQNNGV. V lost 1 base to trimming and J lost 8 bases; unmatched junction nucleotides: 5. CDR3 DNA: TGTGCCAGCAGCTTAGGGGGTAGCGGGTATGAGCAGTTCTTC. It codes for CASSLGGSGYEQFF.

The V and J genes are TRBV2 and TRBJ1-1; TRBD1 matches at 8 bases. Germline V CDR1 and CDR2: SNHLY, FYNNEI. The trim removed 6 bases at V and 7 bases at J, leaving 7 bases unmatched. This CDR3 contains 13 residues. The CDR3 region is CASRPDREVEAFF. The CDR3 region has the DNA TGTGCCAGCAGACCGGACAGGGAAGTTGAAGCTTTCTTT. Full variable domain (missing parts from reference TRBV2 and TRBJ1-1): EPEVTQTPSHQVTQMGQEVILRCVPISNHLYFYWYRQILGQKVEFLVSFYNNEISEKSEIFDDQFSVERPDGSNFTLKIRSTKLEDSAMYFCASRPDREVEAFFGQGTRLTVV.